Described below is a single T cell receptor (beta chain) sequence and its context. What it binds is unknown. Naive CD8 cells were CD45RO-negative, positively selected for CCR7, excluding terminally differentiated effector memory CD45RA+ cells. This table comes from immunoSEQ multiplex PCR, and its TCRdb copy is limited to in-frame clones, with some not included. In the table there are roughly 570,000 clones, 95% to 98% of which are singletons. The CDR3 is made up of 14 amino acids. The V gene's germline CDR1 is SGHVS and CDR2 FNYEAQ. The V end lost 5 bases, the J end lost 5 bases, and 13 bases lay between the germline ends. This sample stems from a study of shared clonotypes between healthy human individuals. Broader study findings: Clonotypes which were not shared had lower generation probabilities than clonotypes that all four donors shared. In several donors, around 5% of naive CD4 clonotypes appeared in common.

The specimen was naive CD8+ T cells sorted from blood. The receptor comes from a man under 40 in good health. The chain has TRBV7-6 and TRBJ2-1; D assignment may be TRBD1 or TRBD2 (5 bases each). The CDR3 loop reads CASSPRDGDNEQFF. The CDR3 nucleotides are TGTGCCAGCAGCCCCCGGGACGGAGACAATGAGCAGTTCTTC.